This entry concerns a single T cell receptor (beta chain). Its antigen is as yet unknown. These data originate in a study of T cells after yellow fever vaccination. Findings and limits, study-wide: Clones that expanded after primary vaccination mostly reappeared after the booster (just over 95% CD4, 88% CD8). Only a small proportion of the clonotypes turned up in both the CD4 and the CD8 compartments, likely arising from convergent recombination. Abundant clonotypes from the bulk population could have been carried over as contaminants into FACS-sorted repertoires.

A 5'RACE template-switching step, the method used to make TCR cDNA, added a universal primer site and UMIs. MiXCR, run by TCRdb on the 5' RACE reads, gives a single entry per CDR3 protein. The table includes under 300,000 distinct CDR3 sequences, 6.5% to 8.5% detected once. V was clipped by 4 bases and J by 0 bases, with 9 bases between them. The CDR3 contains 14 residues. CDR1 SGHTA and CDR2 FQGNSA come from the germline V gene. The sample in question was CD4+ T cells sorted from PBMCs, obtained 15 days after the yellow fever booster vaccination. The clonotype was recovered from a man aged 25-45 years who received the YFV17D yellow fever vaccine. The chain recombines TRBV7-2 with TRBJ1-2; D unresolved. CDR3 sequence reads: CASSYDGANYGYTF. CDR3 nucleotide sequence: TGTGCCAGCAGCTATGACGGAGCTAACTATGGCTACACCTTC.